Sequencing of this T cell receptor (beta chain) was carried out in a study of control samples from healthy donors and cancer patients. This clone occurred once. Profiling relied on immunoSEQ multiplex PCR, and the TCRdb table lists in-frame clones only, not all of them. This table holds 45,000 to 60,000 clones, around 94% found once. Looked up from germline, CDR1 is SEHNR and CDR2 is FQNEAQ (reference sequence). V dropped 6 bases and J dropped 3; count of bases not matched to a gene: 12. The CDR3 is 17 amino acids. The chain joins TRBV7-9 to TRBJ1-4; 8 bases match TRBD1. The sequenced sample was blood. This clonotype originated in a man aged 30 to 45 in good health. The DNA for the CDR3 is TGTGCCAGCAGACCGAGGACAGGGAATCATGCTAATGAAAAACTGTTTTTT. As protein: CASRPRTGNHANEKLFF.